This T cell receptor beta chain emerged from a study of T cell clusters in autoimmune cytopenias. Study-level points and caveats: TRB repertoire shifts in secondary cytopenia and chronic lymphocytic leukemia mostly reflected lymphoma, not autoimmunity. Compared with active autoimmune hepatitis patients, healthy donors showed almost three-fold more exclusive TRB clusters. The T cell clusters came from computational analysis alone and lack functional validation.

Some 39,000 genome equivalents of blood DNA were amplified for TRB. With respect to this clonotype: The target antigen is unknown.

TRB was amplified by touch-down multiplex PCR, primer pools A and B combined. TCRdb derives one entry per CDR3 protein from the multiplex PCR reads, leaving out DNA. This table lists some 3,000 distinct CDR3 sequences. The CDR3 is 14 amino acids. Germline values: CDR1 SGHNT, CDR2 YENEEA. The rearrangement joins TRBV11-3 to TRBJ1-2; TCRdb's D gene call, TRBD1, goes unchecked for lack of DNA. The clonotype was recovered from a human donor with an autoimmune cytopenia or autoimmune hepatitis (not recorded which). The sequenced material came from peripheral blood. This CDR3 reads CASSSRRGPDGYTF.